The 5 T cell receptor beta chains given below trace back to one sample, sequenced in a study of blood T cell repertoires in COVID-19. The assay was immunoSEQ multiplex PCR, and TCRdb's table has in-frame clones only and misses some. The sample lists about 250,000 clones, around four fifths occurring once. Material for sequencing was peripheral blood. The receptors here all came from a woman in her 70s with acute or convalescent COVID-19.

This rearrangement joins TRBV11-2 to TRBJ1-2, with 7 nucleotides matching TRBD1. The CDR3 runs to 13 residues. Germline V gene sequence: CDR1 SGHAT, CDR2 FQNNGV. J gave up 5 bases and V 5 bases, and 5 bases lay outside the gene matches. The DNA for the CDR3 is TGTGCCAGCAGCGCCGGGACAGTTTATGGCTACACCTTC. The encoded protein is CASSAGTVYGYTF.

This clone was seen more than once but under ten times. The chain is built from TRBV7-9 and TRBJ1-6, with 7 bases fitting TRBD1. Germline CDR1 and CDR2: SEHNR and FQNEAQ (reference sequence). Trimming took 5 bases from V and 14 from J; bases not matched to a gene: 12. The CDR3 consists of 14 residues. CDR3 loop: CASSPTGVSWSLHF. DNA of the CDR3: TGTGCCAGCAGCCCCACAGGGGTTTCTTGGTCCCTCCACTTT. Full variable domain (remainder filled in from reference TRBV7-9 and TRBJ1-6): DTGVSQNPRHKITKRGQNVTFRCDPISEHNRLYWYRQTLGQGPEFLTYFQNEAQLEKSRLLSDRFSAERPKGSFSTLEIQRTEQGDSAMYLCASSPTGVSWSLHFGNGTRLTVT.

The chain combines TRBV7-8 with TRBJ2-1, with TRBD1 identical over 8 bases. Germline CDR1 reads SGHVS; CDR2 reads FQNEAQ. J was trimmed by 4 bases and V by 6 bases; bases with no gene match: 5. There are 14 residues in the CDR3. The DNA of the CDR3 is TGTGCCAGCAGGGGACAGGCGGATTACAATGAGCAGTTCTTC. Its translation is CASRGQADYNEQFF.

The gene calls are TRBV19 and TRBJ1-1; possibly TRBD1 for D (5 bases). The V end was cut by 7 bases, the J end by 5 bases, with 20 bases between. Germline loops: CDR1 LNHDA, CDR2 SQIVND (reference sequence). CDR3 length equals 15 residues. The CDR3 protein is CASKLGDLSRTEAFF. CDR3 coding DNA: TGTGCCAGTAAGCTGGGGGACTTATCCAGGACTGAAGCTTTCTTT.

The V and J genes are TRBV3-1 (or the pseudogene TRBV3-2) and TRBJ1-2; D gene ambiguous. Germline CDR1 is LGHDT and CDR2 is YNNKEL (reference sequence). The CDR3 has 14 amino acids. V was pared by 4 bases and J by 0 bases, with 9 bases between. The CDR3 is CASSPGGANYGYTF. CDR3 DNA: TGTGCCAGCAGCCCCGGTGGAGCTAACTATGGCTACACCTTC.